The rows below give T cell receptor beta chains drawn from one sample of a study of T cells in Graves' hyperthyroidism and ophthalmopathy. Using its own MiXCR run on the multiplex PCR reads, TCRdb lists one record per CDR3 protein. The repertoire holds 200,000 to 250,000 distinct CDR3 sequences, with under 20% as singletons. Material: blood. The receptors originated from a man aged 50 to 60 with Graves' hyperthyroidism. Both conserved end residues are part of each CDR3. A D gene is named only where the DNA matches it firmly. The listing skips clone size in some rows; elsewhere it reads once, few, many or a size class.

-	TRBV19	TRBJ1-1	few	CASSIGYKPNTEAFF	TGTGCCAGTAGTATAGGCTACAAGCCGAACACTGAAGCTTTCTTT
-	TRBV18	TRBJ1-1	many	CASSSTMNTEAFF	TGTGCCAGCTCAAGTACTATGAACACTGAAGCTTTCTTT
TRBD2	TRBV28	TRBJ2-2	few	CASSFETSGRRTGELFF	TGTGCCAGCAGTTTTGAGACTAGCGGGAGGAGAACCGGGGAGCTGTTTTTT
-	TRBV20-1	TRBJ1-2	many	CSARVGENYGYTF	TGCAGTGCTAGAGTGGGGGAAAACTATGGCTACACCTTC
-	TRBV30	TRBJ2-7	-	CAWSVRQRTGYEQYF	TGTGCCTGGAGTGTACGACAGAGGACGGGATACGAGCAGTACTTC
-	TRBV12-3/TRBV12-4	TRBJ1-3	many	CASSPNRQAITIYF	TGTGCCAGCAGCCCAAACCGACAGGCAATAACCATATATTTT
-	TRBV30	TRBJ2-3	many	CAWRRHGTDTQYF	TGTGCCTGGAGACGACACGGCACAGATACGCAGTATTTT
-	TRBV2	TRBJ2-2	-	CAIQPRGGGELFF	TGTGCCATCCAACCGAGGGGTGGCGGGGAGCTGTTTTTT
-	TRBV28	TRBJ2-7	many	CASSIPAVGRYEQYF	TGTGCCAGCTCAATCCCCGCTGTGGGCAGGTACGAGCAGTACTTC
TRBD2	TRBV5-1	TRBJ2-1	many	CASSLDSGSSYNEQFF	TGCGCCAGCAGCTTGGATAGCGGGAGCTCCTACAATGAGCAGTTCTTC
TRBD2	TRBV11-3	TRBJ2-1	many	CASSYGTSSLTYNEQFF	TGTGCCAGCAGCTACGGGACTAGCAGCCTGACCTACAATGAGCAGTTCTTC
-	TRBV29-1	TRBJ1-5	-	CSVGAVGQPQHF	TGCAGCGTTGGAGCGGTGGGGCAGCCCCAGCATTTT
TRBD1	TRBV7-8	TRBJ1-2	many	CASSLKRDSNYGYTF	TGTGCCAGCAGCTTAAAGAGGGACAGCAACTATGGCTACACCTTC
-	TRBV2	TRBJ2-3	many	CASRSQTYSTDTQYF	TGTGCCAGCCGATCGCAGACGTACTCCACAGATACGCAGTATTTT
TRBD2	TRBV28	TRBJ2-7	many	CASSEPPGTSGRAPYEQYF	TGTGCCAGCAGTGAGCCCCCGGGGACTAGCGGGAGGGCCCCCTACGAGCAGTACTTC
-	TRBV27	TRBJ1-4	-	CASRPGRTNEKLFF	TGTGCCAGCAGGCCAGGGAGAACTAATGAAAAACTGTTTTTT
TRBD1	TRBV5-1	TRBJ2-1	many	CASSKDRSSYNEQFF	TGCGCCAGCAGCAAGGACAGGAGCTCCTACAATGAGCAGTTCTTC
TRBD2	TRBV24-1	TRBJ2-7	few	CATPPVAGDDYEQYF	TGTGCCACCCCCCCCGTAGCGGGAGATGACTACGAGCAGTACTTC
-	TRBV2	TRBJ2-3	many	CASSGTSSTDTQYF	TGTGCCAGCTCCGGGACCTCCAGCACAGATACGCAGTATTTT
TRBD1	TRBV4-3	TRBJ2-7	-	CASSHRQGPYEQYF	TGCGCCAGCAGCCATCGACAGGGTCCCTACGAGCAGTACTTC
TRBD2	TRBV3-1	TRBJ2-7	many	CASSSGTSGRFEQYF	TGTGCCAGCAGCTCCGGGACTAGCGGGAGGTTCGAGCAGTACTTC
TRBD2	TRBV4-1	TRBJ2-7	few	CASSRGLAGAISSYEQYF	TGCGCCAGCAGCCGAGGACTAGCGGGAGCAATCAGCTCCTACGAGCAGTACTTC
TRBD2	TRBV27	TRBJ2-4	-	CASRAGGPKAKNIQYF	TGTGCCAGCCGAGCGGGAGGGCCCAAAGCCAAAAACATTCAGTACTTC
TRBD2	TRBV20-1	TRBJ2-7	many	CSARSGTSGVEQYF	TGCAGTGCTAGATCCGGGACTAGCGGGGTCGAGCAGTACTTC
TRBD2	TRBV6-4	TRBJ2-5	-	CASSPRGAQYF	TGTGCCAGCAGCCCTCGGGGGGCCCAGTACTTC
-	TRBV20-1	TRBJ2-1	-	CSARDRVRLVVGEQFF	TGCAGTGCTAGAGATCGGGTGCGGCTAGTTGTCGGTGAGCAGTTCTTC
-	TRBV30	TRBJ2-1	many	CAWERSYEQFF	TGTGCCTGGGAGAGGAGCTATGAGCAGTTCTTC
-	TRBV12-3/TRBV12-4	TRBJ2-7	many	CASSLGHQQYF	TGTGCCAGCAGCCTGGGCCACCAGCAGTACTTC
TRBD2	TRBV20-1	TRBJ2-1	many	CSARVVLAGDHEQFF	TGCAGTGCTAGAGTAGTGCTAGCGGGAGATCATGAGCAGTTCTTC
TRBD2	TRBV11-3	TRBJ2-7	few	CASSYGTSGRIPYEQYF	TGTGCCAGCAGCTACGGGACTAGCGGACGTATTCCCTACGAGCAGTACTTC
TRBD2	TRBV10-3	TRBJ2-2	many	CAISSLADNTGELFF	TGTGCCATCAGCTCACTAGCGGATAACACCGGGGAGCTGTTTTTT
-	TRBV5-4	TRBJ2-5	few	CASSLGGSRPEETQYF	TGTGCCAGCAGCTTGGGGGGGTCCCGACCGGAGGAGACCCAGTACTTC
TRBD2	TRBV7-9	TRBJ2-1	many	CASSPTSGDYNEQFF	TGTGCCAGCAGCCCCACTAGCGGGGACTACAATGAGCAGTTCTTC
TRBD1	TRBV7-9	TRBJ2-2	few	CASSWRTGGDTGELFF	TGTGCCAGCAGCTGGAGGACAGGGGGCGACACCGGGGAGCTGTTTTTT
-	TRBV3-1	TRBJ2-5	-	CASSQDRDLRVTQYF	TGTGCCAGCAGCCAAGACCGGGACCTCCGAGTAACCCAGTACTTC
-	TRBV3-1	TRBJ2-1	-	CASSNGLGGDEQFF	TGTGCCAGCAGCAACGGACTAGGGGGGGACGAGCAGTTCTTC